The sequence of this T cell receptor beta chain was determined in a study of blood T cell repertoires in COVID-19. Study details: T cells, B-cell-depleted T cells, or PBMCs provided the cDNA or gDNA that served as material.

From germline, CDR1 is LNHDA and CDR2 SQIVND (reference sequence). Trimming removed 6 bases from V and 5 bases from J, with 19 bases in between. The CDR3 consists of 15 residues. Cohort 3 recovery required two negative PCRs, clearance, or symptom resolution. Original data processing: Amplification with reference gene primers provided the estimates of nucleated cell counts. TCRdb's copy holds only in-frame clones and misses some; the assay was immunoSEQ multiplex PCR. V, J and clone size were drawn from that table, and D and trimming were deduced from the DNA. This sample has 250,000 to 350,000 clones; approximately 92% occur once, and the top ten carry under 20%.

Sequencing used PBMCs or T cells enriched from blood (not recorded which). This chain connects TRBV19 to TRBJ2-5, with D maybe TRBD2 (5 bases). The sequence derives from a woman aged 25-40 years who had recovered from COVID-19. The CDR3 here is CASSLVVRGGETQYF. The CDR3 DNA is TGTGCCAGTAGCCTCGTGGTTCGGGGTGGTGAGACCCAGTACTTC.